The 18 T cell receptor beta chains given below trace back to one sample, sequenced in a study of cytomegalovirus exposure and HLA in healthy donors. PCR employed 60 Vbeta and 13 Jbeta primers. Libraries were prepared by immunoSEQ multiplex PCR; TCRdb keeps only in-frame clonotypes and omits some of them. The table records tens of thousands of clones, about four fifths of them present only once. What was sequenced was PBMCs. All receptors derive from a middle-aged man in good health and CMV-seronegative.

This clone was picked up a small number of times. The germline gene is not matched at one end of the junction; a read error may be the cause. V is TRBV7-7 and J is TRBJ2-2; TRBD2 might be the D (5 bases). CDR1 and CDR2 from the germline V gene are SSHAT and FNYEAQ (reference sequence). CDR3 length: 15 amino acids. The CDR3 reads CASSVDYVVPGELFF. The DNA of the CDR3 is TGTGCTAGCAGCGTAGACTACGTGGTCCCCGGGGAGCTGTTTTTT.

The V and J genes are TRBV10-3 and TRBJ2-7; possible D gene TRBD1, 5 bases. Per the germline V gene, CDR1 is ENHRY and CDR2 is SYGVKD. The V end lost 0 bases, the J end lost 4 bases, and 13 bases lay between the germline ends. The CDR3 has 15 amino acids. CDR3 loop: CAISESGQGSYEQYF. CDR3 nucleotide sequence: TGTGCCATCAGTGAGTCTGGGCAGGGTTCTTACGAGCAGTACTTC.

The chain has TRBV7-3 and TRBJ2-3; 9 nucleotides line up with TRBD1. CDR3 size: 15 residues. CDR1 is SGHTA and CDR2 is FQGTGA in the germline V gene. Trimming cost V 5 bases and J 3 bases; bases outside gene matches: 6. This CDR3 is CASSLGTGPTDTQYF. The CDR3 DNA follows: TGTGCCAGCAGCCTTGGGACAGGGCCAACAGATACGCAGTATTTT.

V and J are TRBV2 and TRBJ2-1, with a possible D match to TRBD2 (7 bases). Germline V CDR1 and CDR2: SNHLY, FYNNEI. Trimming cost V 4 bases and J 4 bases, with 14 bases left between them. The CDR3 sequence is 15 residues long. CDR3 bases: TGTGCCAGCAGTGTAGGGGGACTACCTTACAATGAGCAGTTCTTC. It translates to CASSVGGLPYNEQFF. Variable domain in full (rest from reference TRBV2 and TRBJ2-1): EPEVTQTPSHQVTQMGQEVILRCVPISNHLYFYWYRQILGQKVEFLVSFYNNEISEKSEIFDDQFSVERPDGSNFTLKIRSTKLEDSAMYFCASSVGGLPYNEQFFGPGTRLTVL.

Remarks on this clone: The junction shows a germline mismatch at one end, possibly a read error. This rearrangement joins TRBV7-7 to TRBJ2-2, with 7 bases fitting TRBD1. This CDR3 is built from 14 residues. Per the germline V gene, CDR1 is SSHAT and CDR2 is FNYEAQ (reference sequence). The DNA for the CDR3 is TGTGCTAGCAGCCCAGGGACAGTCACCGGGGAGCTGTTTTTT. It yields the protein CASSPGTVTGELFF.

The chain links TRBV9 to TRBJ2-1; D may be TRBD2 (5 bases). The V end was cut by 3 bases, the J end by 8 bases, with 15 bases between. The CDR3 totals 14 residues. The germline CDR1 and CDR2 sequences are SGDLS and YYNGEE. CDR3 nucleotides: TGTGCCAGCAGCGCCTACGGGGTCCGCGATGAGCAGTTCTTC. It is translated as CASSAYGVRDEQFF.

This chain joins TRBV19 and TRBJ2-5, with 7 bases matching TRBD2. This CDR3 comprises 16 residues. The V gene's germline CDR1 is LNHDA and CDR2 SQIVND (reference sequence). Trimming took 6 bases from V and 5 from J; bases not matched to a gene: 15. In nucleotides, the CDR3 is TGTGCCAGTAGCAGAGGGGAGGGTACGGGGCGCGAGACCCAGTACTTC. Translating it yields CASSRGEGTGRETQYF.

The chain uses TRBV7-9 and TRBJ2-5, with D perhaps TRBD1 (7 bases). The CDR3 loop spans 16 amino acids. The germline CDR1 and CDR2 sequences are SEHNR and FQNEAQ (reference sequence). V lost 5 bases, J lost 5 bases, and 21 bases lay in between. This chain's CDR3 is CASSPAAAGGPETQYF. The CDR3 nucleotides are TGTGCCAGCAGCCCAGCCGCGGCAGGGGGGCCGGAGACCCAGTACTTC.

The V and J genes are TRBV2 and TRBJ2-5; 8 bases match TRBD1. Trimming cost V 6 bases and J 5 bases; bases outside gene matches: 2. The length of the CDR3 is 12 residues. Germline V gene data show CDR1 as SNHLY and CDR2 as FYNNEI. The CDR3 DNA sequence: TGTGCCAGCAGGGACAGGGAGGAGACCCAGTACTTC. It is translated as CASRDREETQYF.

The rearrangement links TRBV6-1 to TRBJ2-6, with TRBD2 matching 7 bases. The CDR3 contains 15 residues. Per germline, CDR1 MNHNS and CDR2 SASEGT. The junction had 7 bases not matched to a gene; V was cut back by 8 bases and J by 3 bases. The DNA for the CDR3 is TGTGCCAGCTCAAGGGAGGGCTTTGGGGCCAACGTCCTGACTTTC. It codes for CASSREGFGANVLTF.

This clone has more than one count but fewer than ten. This sample includes further DNA sequences coding for the same CDR3. This CDR3 reads CASSLIRYEQYF. The DNA for the CDR3 is TGTGCCAGCAGTTTAATTCGGTACGAGCAGTACTTC. The chain joins TRBV28 to TRBJ2-7; D uncertain. Germline assignment: CDR1 MDHEN and CDR2 SYDVKM. With 2 bases removed from V and 4 bases from J, the gap between germline ends came to 6 bases. This CDR3 is built from 12 residues.

This chain connects TRBV6-6 to TRBJ1-5, with no clear D. Between the trimmed V and J ends, which lost 6 bases and 1 base, there was a span of 16 bases. CDR1 is MNHNY, CDR2 SVGAGI, per germline (reference sequence). The CDR3 length is 16 residues. The CDR3 spells CASSPQPGMSNQPQHF. The DNA for the CDR3 is TGTGCCAGCAGCCCCCAGCCGGGGATGAGCAATCAGCCCCAGCATTTT.

The gene calls are TRBV2 and TRBJ2-7, with D maybe TRBD2 (5 bases). CDR1 SNHLY and CDR2 FYNNEI come from the germline V gene. The CDR3 loop spans 12 amino acids. Trimming left V 6 bases short and J 4 bases short, with 10 bases between. CDR3 in DNA: TGTGCCAGCAGCCAAAGGGAGTACGAGCAGTACTTC. This codes for CASSQREYEQYF.

DNA of the CDR3: TGCGCCAGCAGTGAGAGGACAGGGCGGGCCTACGAGCAGTACTTC. Translation gives CASSERTGRAYEQYF. The chain combines TRBV10-1 with TRBJ2-5, with 8 positions matching TRBD1. The J call is doubtful: the DNA matches TRBJ2-7 better. CDR1 WNHNN and CDR2 SYGVQD come from the germline V gene (reference sequence). The CDR3 is 15 residues long.

The rearrangement uses TRBV6-1 and TRBJ1-1, with a possible D match to TRBD1 (6 bases). Between the trimmed V and J ends, which lost 7 bases and 5 bases, there was a span of 17 bases. CDR1 is MNHNS and CDR2 is SASEGT in the germline V gene. This CDR3 comprises 14 residues. CDR3 in DNA: TGTGCCAGCAAAGAACCAGGGGTAGCAACTGAAGCTTTCTTT. Encoded protein: CASKEPGVATEAFF.

The chain couples TRBV5-1 to TRBJ2-7; D is undetermined. The germline V and J ends were trimmed by 0 bases and 5 bases, with 6 bases remaining between them. This CDR3 is built from 12 residues. Germline V lookup: CDR1 SGHRS, CDR2 YFSETQ. In DNA, the CDR3 is TGCGCCAGCAGCTTGGAGGAGCACGAGCAGTACTTC. Its protein product is CASSLEEHEQYF. The full variable domain, with the rest looked up from reference TRBV5-1 and TRBJ2-7, is KAGVTQTPRYLIKTRGQQVTLSCSPISGHRSVSWYQQTPGQGLQFLFEYFSETQRNKGNFPGRFSGRQFSNSRSEMNVSTLELGDSALYLCASSLEEHEQYFGPGTRLTVT.

The chain combines TRBV5-1 with TRBJ2-1, with D perhaps matching TRBD2 (6 bases). Germline V CDR1 and CDR2: SGHRS, YFSETQ. V was shortened by 7 bases and J by 4 bases, with 15 bases between the two germline ends. This CDR3 comprises 14 residues. The CDR3 region is CASGAGGLYNEQFF. CDR3 nucleotide sequence: TGCGCCAGCGGAGCGGGCGGGTTGTACAATGAGCAGTTCTTC.

The chain has TRBV5-6 and TRBJ2-5; D may be TRBD2 (6 bases). V lost 4 bases and J 0 bases, leaving 19 bases between the germline ends. Germline V CDR1 and CDR2: SGHDT, YYEEEE. CDR3 size: 17 residues. CDR3 in DNA: TGTGCCAGCAGCCCGTCCTGGGCGGGACGTCACCAAGAGACCCAGTACTTC. Its translation: CASSPSWAGRHQETQYF.